This T cell receptor beta chain derives from a study of T cells after somatic rescue of genetic block. Method: immunoSEQ multiplex PCR; TCRdb's copy keeps in-frame clones and lacks some. The data show tens of thousands of clones, 90% seen once. V was pared by 2 bases and J by 5 bases, with 9 bases between. Germline V gene lookup returns CDR1 MGHDK and CDR2 SYGVNS. The CDR3 is 13 residues long. The sequencing input was peripheral blood mononuclear cells (PBMCs). The J gene is TRBJ2-5, the V gene TRBV25-1; D gene uncertain. The receptor was isolated from a woman aged 18-29 years. The chain's CDR3 is CASSETVPETQYF. Written as DNA, the CDR3 is TGTGCCAGCAGTGAAACCGTCCCCGAGACCCAGTACTTC.